This TCR beta chain was found in a study of technical replicates of blood from a handful of donors. Trimming removed 6 bases at V and 0 bases at J, with 7 bases between. The germline gives CDR1 MNHEY, CDR2 SVGAGI. The CDR3 is 13 amino acids. In its sample, this clone was seen once. The method was immunoSEQ multiplex PCR; TCRdb's version includes in-frame clones alone and lacks a portion of them. The table lists 65,000 to 95,000 clones, around nine tenths of them singletons. Sequences were obtained from T cells isolated from PBMCs. The chain recombines TRBV6-5 with TRBJ2-3; D is unclear. The clonotype originates from a human donor in good health. The chain's CDR3 is CASRIHSTDTQYF. The CDR3 nucleotides are TGTGCCAGCAGAATACATAGCACAGATACGCAGTATTTT.